The sequence of this T cell receptor (beta chain) was determined in a study of TIL therapy for anti-PD-1-resistant metastatic lung cancer. As for the study in general: By whole-exome sequencing, median non-synonymous tumor mutation burden was approximately 1.4 mutations per megabase.

This was the immunoSEQ v3 assay. Sequencing used immunoSEQ multiplex PCR; TCRdb keeps in-frame clones, though not all of them. The sample carries approximately 27,000 clones, 72% recorded once. Time point reported: pre-treatment sample, taken before nivolumab and TIL therapy. Tumor tissue came from excised metastases, mostly pleural nodules or supraclavicular lymph nodes. Patients were adults with stage 4 NSCLC. Trimming took 2 bases from V and 2 from J; bases not matched to a gene: 1. Germline V gene lookup returns CDR1 WSHSY and CDR2 SAAADI. The CDR3 covers 14 residues. The chain is built from TRBV10-2 and TRBJ1-2; 8 bases align to TRBD1. The specimen comprised tumor tissue, sampled at baseline. This receptor was identified in a person aged 25 to 80 with non-small cell lung cancer. The CDR3 DNA reads TGCGCCAGCAGTGAGACAGGGGGAAACTATGGCTACACCTTC. Its translation is CASSETGGNYGYTF.